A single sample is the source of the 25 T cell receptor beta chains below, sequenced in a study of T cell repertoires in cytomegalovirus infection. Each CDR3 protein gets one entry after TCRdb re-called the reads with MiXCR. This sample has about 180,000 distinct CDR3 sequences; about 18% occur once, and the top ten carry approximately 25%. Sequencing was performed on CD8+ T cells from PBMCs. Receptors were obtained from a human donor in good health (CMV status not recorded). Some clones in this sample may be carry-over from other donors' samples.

In nucleotides, the CDR3 is TGCAGTGCTAGAGATCAGATGGCAGTGTCTGGCGAGCAGTTCTTC. This sequence encodes CSARDQMAVSGEQFF. The chain employs TRBV20-1 and TRBJ2-1; D is unresolved. The CDR3 runs to 15 residues. Germline V gene data show CDR1 as DFQATT and CDR2 as SNEGSKA (reference sequence). V lost 0 bases and J 10 bases, leaving 19 bases between the germline ends.

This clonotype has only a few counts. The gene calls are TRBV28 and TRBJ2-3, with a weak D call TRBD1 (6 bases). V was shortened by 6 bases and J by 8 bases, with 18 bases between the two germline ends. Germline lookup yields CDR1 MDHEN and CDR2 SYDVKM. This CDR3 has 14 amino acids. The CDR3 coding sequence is TGTGCCAGCAGGGGGGCAGGGGAAATGGTTACGCAGTATTTT. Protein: CASRGAGEMVTQYF.

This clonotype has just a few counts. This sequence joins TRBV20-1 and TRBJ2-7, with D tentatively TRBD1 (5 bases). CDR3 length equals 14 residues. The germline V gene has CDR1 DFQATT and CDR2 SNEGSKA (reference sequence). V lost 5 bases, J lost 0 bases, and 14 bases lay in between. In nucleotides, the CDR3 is TGCAGTGCTGCTAAACCGGACACCTCCTACGAGCAGTACTTC. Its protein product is CSAAKPDTSYEQYF.

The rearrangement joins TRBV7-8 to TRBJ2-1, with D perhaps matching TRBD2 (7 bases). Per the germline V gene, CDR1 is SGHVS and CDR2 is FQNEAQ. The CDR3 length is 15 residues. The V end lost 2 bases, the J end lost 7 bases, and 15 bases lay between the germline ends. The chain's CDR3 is CASSLRGGRRNEQFF. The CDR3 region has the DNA TGTGCCAGCAGCTTACGCGGGGGCCGGCGGAATGAGCAGTTCTTC.

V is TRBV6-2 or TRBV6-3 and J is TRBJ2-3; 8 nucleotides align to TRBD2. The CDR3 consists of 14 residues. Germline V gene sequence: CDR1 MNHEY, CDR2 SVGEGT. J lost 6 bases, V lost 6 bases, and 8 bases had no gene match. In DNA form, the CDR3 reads TGTGCCAGCAGCCGCGGGGGGCCCCCCGATACGCAGTATTTT. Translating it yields CASSRGGPPDTQYF.

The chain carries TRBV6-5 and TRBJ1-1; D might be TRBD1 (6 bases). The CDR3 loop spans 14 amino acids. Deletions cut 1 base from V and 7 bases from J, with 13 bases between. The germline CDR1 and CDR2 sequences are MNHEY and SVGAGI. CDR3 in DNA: TGTGCCAGCAGTTACTTCCTTGGGGGGCATGAAGCTTTCTTT. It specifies CASSYFLGGHEAFF.

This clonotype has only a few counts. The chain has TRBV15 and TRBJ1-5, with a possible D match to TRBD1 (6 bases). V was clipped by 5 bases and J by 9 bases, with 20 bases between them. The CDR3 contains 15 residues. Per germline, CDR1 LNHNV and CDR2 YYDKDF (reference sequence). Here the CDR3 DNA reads TGTGCCACCAGCGGACCGACAGGCGCTGGGAGGCCCCAGCATTTT. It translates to CATSGPTGAGRPQHF.

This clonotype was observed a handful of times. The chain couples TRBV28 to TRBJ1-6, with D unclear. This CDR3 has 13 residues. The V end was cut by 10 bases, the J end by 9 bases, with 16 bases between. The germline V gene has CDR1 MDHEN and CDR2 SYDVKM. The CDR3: CAITYGYGSPLHF. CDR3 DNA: TGTGCCATCACTTACGGGTATGGTTCACCCCTCCACTTT.

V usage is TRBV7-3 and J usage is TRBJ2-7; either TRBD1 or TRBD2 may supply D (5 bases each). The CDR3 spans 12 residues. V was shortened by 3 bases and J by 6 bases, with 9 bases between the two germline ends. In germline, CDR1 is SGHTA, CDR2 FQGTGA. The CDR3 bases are TGTGCCAGCAGCTTCAAGGGACGCGAGCAGTACTTC. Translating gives CASSFKGREQYF. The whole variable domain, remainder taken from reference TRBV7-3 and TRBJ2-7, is GAGVSQTPSNKVTEKGKYVELRCDPISGHTALYWYRQSLGQGPEFLIYFQGTGAADDSGLPNDRFFAVRPEGSVSTLKIQRTERGDSAVYLCASSFKGREQYFGPGTRLTVT.

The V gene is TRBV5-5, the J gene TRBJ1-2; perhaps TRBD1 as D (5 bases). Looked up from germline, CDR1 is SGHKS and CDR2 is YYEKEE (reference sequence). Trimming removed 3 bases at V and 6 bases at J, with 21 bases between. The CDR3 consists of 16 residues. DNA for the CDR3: TGTGCCAGCAGCTGGGAAGGAAGCCAGGGAGGGAATGGCTACACCTTC. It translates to CASSWEGSQGGNGYTF.

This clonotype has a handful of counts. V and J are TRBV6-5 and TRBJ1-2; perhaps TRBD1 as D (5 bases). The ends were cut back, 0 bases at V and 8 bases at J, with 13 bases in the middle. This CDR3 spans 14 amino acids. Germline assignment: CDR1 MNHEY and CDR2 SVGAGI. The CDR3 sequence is CASSYSPGRMGYTF. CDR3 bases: TGTGCCAGCAGTTACTCCCCGGGACGGATGGGCTACACCTTC.

Here the CDR3 reads CASSLFGGLGPQHF. The CDR3 nucleotides are TGTGCCAGCAGTTTATTCGGCGGCCTCGGGCCCCAGCATTTT. This chain joins TRBV27 and TRBJ1-5; D gene uncertain. Trimming stripped 1 base from V and 9 bases from J, with 13 bases between. Germline CDR1 reads MNHEY; CDR2 reads SMNVEV (reference sequence). The CDR3 loop spans 14 amino acids.

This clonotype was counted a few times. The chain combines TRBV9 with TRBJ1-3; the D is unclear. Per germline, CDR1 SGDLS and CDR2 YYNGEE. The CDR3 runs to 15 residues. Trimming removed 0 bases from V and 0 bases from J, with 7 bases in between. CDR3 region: CASSVGSSSGNTIYF. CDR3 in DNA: TGTGCCAGCAGCGTAGGGTCAAGCTCTGGAAACACCATATATTTT.

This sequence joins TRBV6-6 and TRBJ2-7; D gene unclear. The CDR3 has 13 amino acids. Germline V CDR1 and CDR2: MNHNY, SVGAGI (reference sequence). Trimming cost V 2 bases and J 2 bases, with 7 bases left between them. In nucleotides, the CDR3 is TGTGCCAGCAGTTACGAGCGAACCTACGAGCAGTACTTC. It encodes CASSYERTYEQYF.

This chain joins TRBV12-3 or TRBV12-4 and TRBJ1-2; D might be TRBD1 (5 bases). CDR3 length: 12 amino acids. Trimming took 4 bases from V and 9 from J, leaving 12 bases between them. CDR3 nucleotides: TGTGCCAGCAGTTCCGGGACGCTCCGCTACACCTTC. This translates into CASSSGTLRYTF.

The CDR3 is CASSDRTWGPFF. CDR3 nucleotide sequence: TGTGCCAGCAGTGACAGGACGTGGGGCCCGTTCTTC. The chain employs TRBV2 and TRBJ2-1, with a tentative D call TRBD1 (5 bases). Trimming stripped 3 bases from V and 15 bases from J, with 15 bases between. CDR3 size: 12 residues. The germline CDR1 and CDR2 sequences are SNHLY and FYNNEI. Combining the CDR3 with reference TRBV2 and TRBJ2-1 gives the whole variable domain EPEVTQTPSHQVTQMGQEVILRCVPISNHLYFYWYRQILGQKVEFLVSFYNNEISEKSEIFDDQFSVERPDGSNFTLKIRSTKLEDSAMYFCASSDRTWGPFFGPGTRLTVL.

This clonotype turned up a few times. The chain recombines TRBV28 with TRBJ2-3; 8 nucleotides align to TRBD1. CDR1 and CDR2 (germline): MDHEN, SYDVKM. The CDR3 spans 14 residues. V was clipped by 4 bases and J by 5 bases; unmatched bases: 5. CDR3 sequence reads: CASSSDRGIDTQYF. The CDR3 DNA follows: TGTGCCAGCAGTTCTGACAGGGGCATAGATACGCAGTATTTT. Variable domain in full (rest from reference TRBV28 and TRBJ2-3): DVKVTQSSRYLVKRTGEKVFLECVQDMDHENMFWYRQDPGLGLRLIYFSYDVKMKEKGDIPEGYSVSREKKERFSLILESASTNQTSMYLCASSSDRGIDTQYFGPGTRLTVL.

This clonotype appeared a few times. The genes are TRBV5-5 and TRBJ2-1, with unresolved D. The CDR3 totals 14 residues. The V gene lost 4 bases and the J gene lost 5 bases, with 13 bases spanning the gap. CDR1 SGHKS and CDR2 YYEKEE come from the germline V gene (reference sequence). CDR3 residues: CASSVVGEHNEQFF. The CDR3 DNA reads TGTGCCAGCAGCGTGGTGGGCGAACACAATGAGCAGTTCTTC.

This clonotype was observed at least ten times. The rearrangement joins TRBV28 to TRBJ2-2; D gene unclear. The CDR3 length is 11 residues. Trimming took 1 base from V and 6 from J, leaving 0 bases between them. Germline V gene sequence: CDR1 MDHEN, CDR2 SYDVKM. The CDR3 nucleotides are TGTGCCAGCAGTTTATCCGGGGAGCTGTTTTTT. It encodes CASSLSGELFF.

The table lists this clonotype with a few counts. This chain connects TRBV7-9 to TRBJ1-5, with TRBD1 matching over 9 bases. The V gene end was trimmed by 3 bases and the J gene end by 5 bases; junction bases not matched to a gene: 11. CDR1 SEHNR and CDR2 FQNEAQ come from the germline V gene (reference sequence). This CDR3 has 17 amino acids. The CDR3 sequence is CASSFLRDRERHQPQHF. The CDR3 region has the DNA TGTGCCAGCAGCTTTCTCCGGGACAGGGAAAGACATCAGCCCCAGCATTTT.

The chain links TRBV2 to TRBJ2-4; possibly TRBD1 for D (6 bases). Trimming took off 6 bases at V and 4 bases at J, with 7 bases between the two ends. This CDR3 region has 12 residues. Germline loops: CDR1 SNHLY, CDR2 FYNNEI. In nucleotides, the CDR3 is TGTGCCAGCAGCGACAGGAAAAACATTCAGTACTTC. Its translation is CASSDRKNIQYF.

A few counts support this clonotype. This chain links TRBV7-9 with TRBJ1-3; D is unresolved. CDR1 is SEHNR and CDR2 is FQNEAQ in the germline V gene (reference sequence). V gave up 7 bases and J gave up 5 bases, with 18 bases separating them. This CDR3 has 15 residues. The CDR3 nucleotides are TGTGCCAGCATCCCTTCCGTGGCGGGGAGAAACACCATATATTTT. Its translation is CASIPSVAGRNTIYF. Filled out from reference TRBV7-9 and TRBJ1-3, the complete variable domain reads DTGVSQNPRHKITKRGQNVTFRCDPISEHNRLYWYRQTLGQGPEFLTYFQNEAQLEKSRLLSDRFSAERPKGSFSTLEIQRTEQGDSAMYLCASIPSVAGRNTIYFGEGSWLTVV.

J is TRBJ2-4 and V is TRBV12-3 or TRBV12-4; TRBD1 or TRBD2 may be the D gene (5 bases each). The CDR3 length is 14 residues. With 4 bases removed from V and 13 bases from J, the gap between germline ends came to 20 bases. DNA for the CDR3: TGTGCCAGCAGTTCAGGAGGATCCAAAAACAGGCAGTACTTC. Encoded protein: CASSSGGSKNRQYF.

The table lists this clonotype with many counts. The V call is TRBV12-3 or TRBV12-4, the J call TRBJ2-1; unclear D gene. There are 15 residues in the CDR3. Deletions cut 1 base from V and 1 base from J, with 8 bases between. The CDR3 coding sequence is TGTGCCAGCAGTTTAGGCTGGGGATCCTACAATGAGCAGTTCTTC. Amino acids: CASSLGWGSYNEQFF.

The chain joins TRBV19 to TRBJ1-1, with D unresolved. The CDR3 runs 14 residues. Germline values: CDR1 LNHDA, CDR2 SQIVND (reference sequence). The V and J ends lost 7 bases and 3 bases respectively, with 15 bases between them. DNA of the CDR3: TGTGCCAGTAACTTTGACGGCGGGTACACTGAAGCTTTCTTT. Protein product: CASNFDGGYTEAFF.